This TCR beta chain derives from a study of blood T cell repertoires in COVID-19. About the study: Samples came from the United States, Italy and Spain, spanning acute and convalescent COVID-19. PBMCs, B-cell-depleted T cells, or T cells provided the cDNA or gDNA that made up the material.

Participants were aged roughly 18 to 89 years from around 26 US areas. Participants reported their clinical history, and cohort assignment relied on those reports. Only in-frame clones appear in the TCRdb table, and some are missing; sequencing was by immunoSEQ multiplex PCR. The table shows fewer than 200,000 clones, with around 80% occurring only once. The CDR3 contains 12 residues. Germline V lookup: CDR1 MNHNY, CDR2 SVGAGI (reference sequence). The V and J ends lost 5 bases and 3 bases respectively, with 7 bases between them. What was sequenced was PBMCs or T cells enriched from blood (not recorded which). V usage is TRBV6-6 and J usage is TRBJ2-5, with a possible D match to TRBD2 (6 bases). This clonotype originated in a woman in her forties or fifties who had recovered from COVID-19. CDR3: CASSRLEETQYF. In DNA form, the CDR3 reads TGTGCCAGCAGTCGACTAGAAGAGACCCAGTACTTC.